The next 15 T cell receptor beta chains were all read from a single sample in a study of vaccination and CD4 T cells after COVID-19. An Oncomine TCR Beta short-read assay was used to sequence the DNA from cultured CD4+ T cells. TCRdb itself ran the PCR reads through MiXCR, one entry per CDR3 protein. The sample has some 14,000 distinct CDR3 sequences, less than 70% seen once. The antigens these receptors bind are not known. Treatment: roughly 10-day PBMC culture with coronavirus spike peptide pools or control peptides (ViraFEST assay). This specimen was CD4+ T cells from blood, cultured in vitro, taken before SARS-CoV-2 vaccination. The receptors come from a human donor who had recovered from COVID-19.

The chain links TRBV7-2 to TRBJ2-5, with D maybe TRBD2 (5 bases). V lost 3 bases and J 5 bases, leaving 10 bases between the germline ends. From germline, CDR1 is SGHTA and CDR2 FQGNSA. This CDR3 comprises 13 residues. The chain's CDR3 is CASSFRLTETQYF. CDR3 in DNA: TGTGCCAGCAGCTTCCGACTAACGGAGACCCAGTACTTC. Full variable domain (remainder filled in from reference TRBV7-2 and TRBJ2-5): GAGVSQSPSNKVTEKGKDVELRCDPISGHTALYWYRQSLGQGLEFLIYFQGNSAPDKSGLPSDRFSAERTGGSVSTLTIQRTQQEDSAVYLCASSFRLTETQYFGPGTRLLVL.

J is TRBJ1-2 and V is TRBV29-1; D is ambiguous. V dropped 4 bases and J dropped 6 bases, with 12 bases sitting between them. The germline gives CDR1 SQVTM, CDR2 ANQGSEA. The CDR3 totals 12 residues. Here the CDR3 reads CSVVALPHGYTF. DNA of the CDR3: TGCAGCGTTGTGGCCCTACCCCATGGCTACACCTTC.

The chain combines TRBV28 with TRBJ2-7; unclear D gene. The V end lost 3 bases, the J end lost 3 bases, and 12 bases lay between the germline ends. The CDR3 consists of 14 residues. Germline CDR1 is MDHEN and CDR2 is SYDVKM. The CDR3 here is CASSFEGYRYEQYF. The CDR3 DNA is TGTGCCAGCAGTTTTGAAGGCTACCGCTACGAGCAGTACTTC.

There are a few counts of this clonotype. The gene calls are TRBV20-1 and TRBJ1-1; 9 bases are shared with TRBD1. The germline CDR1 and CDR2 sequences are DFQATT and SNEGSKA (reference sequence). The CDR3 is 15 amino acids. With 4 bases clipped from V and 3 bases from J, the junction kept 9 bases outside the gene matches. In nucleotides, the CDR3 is TGCAGTGCTATATCCTTGGACAGGGGTTACACTGAAGCTTTCTTT. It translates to CSAISLDRGYTEAFF.

The DNA of the CDR3 is TGTGCCAGCAGCCAGACTAGGGTAAACAATGAGCAGTTCTTC. Amino acids: CASSQTRVNNEQFF. The chain couples TRBV7-9 to TRBJ2-1; possible D gene TRBD2, 6 bases. Between the trimmed V and J ends, which lost 5 bases and 5 bases, there was a span of 13 bases. Germline V gene sequence: CDR1 SEHNR, CDR2 FQNEAQ (reference sequence). The CDR3 runs to 14 residues.

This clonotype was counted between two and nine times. As DNA, the CDR3 is TGCAGTGCTAGAGGTCGGGCGGGAGTCACAGATACGCAGTATTTT. This encodes CSARGRAGVTDTQYF. This chain connects TRBV20-1 to TRBJ2-3; 7 bases fit TRBD2. This CDR3 has 15 amino acids. The germline CDR1 and CDR2 sequences are DFQATT and SNEGSKA (reference sequence). Trimming at V came to 1 base and at J to 2 bases, leaving 6 bases not matched to a gene.

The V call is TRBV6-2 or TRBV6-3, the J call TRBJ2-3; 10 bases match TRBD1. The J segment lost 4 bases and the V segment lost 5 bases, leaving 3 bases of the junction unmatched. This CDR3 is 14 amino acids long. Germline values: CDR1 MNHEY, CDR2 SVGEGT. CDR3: CASSTGTGADTQYF. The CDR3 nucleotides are TGTGCCAGCAGTACCGGGACAGGGGCAGATACGCAGTATTTT.

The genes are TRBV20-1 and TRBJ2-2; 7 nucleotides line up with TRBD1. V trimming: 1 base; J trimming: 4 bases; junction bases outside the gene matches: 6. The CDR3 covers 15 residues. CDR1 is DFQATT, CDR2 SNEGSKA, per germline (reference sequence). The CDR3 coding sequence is TGCAGTGCTAGAGGGGGAAGGGGGCTCACCGGGGAGCTGTTTTTT. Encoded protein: CSARGGRGLTGELFF.

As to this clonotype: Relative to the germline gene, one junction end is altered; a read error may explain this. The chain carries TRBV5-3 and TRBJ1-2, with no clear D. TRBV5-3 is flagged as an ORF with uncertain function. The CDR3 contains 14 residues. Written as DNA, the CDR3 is TGTGCCAGCAGCTTTACGGCACAGCTTCTTGGCTACACCTTC. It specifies CASSFTAQLLGYTF.

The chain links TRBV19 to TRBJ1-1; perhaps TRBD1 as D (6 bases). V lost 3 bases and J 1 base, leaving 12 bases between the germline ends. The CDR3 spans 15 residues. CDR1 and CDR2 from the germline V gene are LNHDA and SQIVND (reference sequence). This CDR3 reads CASSMTGGRNTEAFF. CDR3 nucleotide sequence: TGTGCCAGTAGTATGACAGGAGGGCGGAACACTGAAGCTTTCTTT.

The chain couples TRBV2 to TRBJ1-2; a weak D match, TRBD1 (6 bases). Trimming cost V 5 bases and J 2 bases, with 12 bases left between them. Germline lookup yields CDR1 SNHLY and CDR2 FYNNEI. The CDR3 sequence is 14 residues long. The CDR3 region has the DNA TGTGCCAGCAGTCAAACAGGGCCGAACTATGGCTACACCTTC. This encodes CASSQTGPNYGYTF. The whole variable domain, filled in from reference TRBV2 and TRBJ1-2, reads EPEVTQTPSHQVTQMGQEVILRCVPISNHLYFYWYRQILGQKVEFLVSFYNNEISEKSEIFDDQFSVERPDGSNFTLKIRSTKLEDSAMYFCASSQTGPNYGYTFGSGTRLTVV.

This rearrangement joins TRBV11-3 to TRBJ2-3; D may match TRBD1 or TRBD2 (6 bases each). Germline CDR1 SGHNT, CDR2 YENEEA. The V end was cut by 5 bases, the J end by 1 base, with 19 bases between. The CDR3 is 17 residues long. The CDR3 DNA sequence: TGTGCCAGCAGCCCTCAGGTCCCGGGGGCCGGCACAGATACGCAGTATTTT. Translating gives CASSPQVPGAGTDTQYF.

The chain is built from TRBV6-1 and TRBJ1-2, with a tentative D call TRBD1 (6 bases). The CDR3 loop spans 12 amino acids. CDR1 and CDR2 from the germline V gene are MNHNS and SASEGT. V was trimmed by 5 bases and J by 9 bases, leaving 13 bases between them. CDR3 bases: TGTGCCAGCAGTAAGGGGGGGGCTAGCTACACCTTC. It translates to CASSKGGASYTF.

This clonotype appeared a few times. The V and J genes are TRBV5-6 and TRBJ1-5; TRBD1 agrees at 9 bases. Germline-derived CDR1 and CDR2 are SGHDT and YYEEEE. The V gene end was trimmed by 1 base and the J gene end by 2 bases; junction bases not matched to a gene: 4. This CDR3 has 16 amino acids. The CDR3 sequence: CASSLNRGLGNQPQHF. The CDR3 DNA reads TGTGCCAGCAGCTTGAACAGGGGGCTGGGCAATCAGCCCCAGCATTTT.

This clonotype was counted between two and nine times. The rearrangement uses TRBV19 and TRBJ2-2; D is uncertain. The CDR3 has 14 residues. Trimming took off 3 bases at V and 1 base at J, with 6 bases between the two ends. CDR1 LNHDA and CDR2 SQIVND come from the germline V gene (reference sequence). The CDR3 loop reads CASSIPGNTGELFF. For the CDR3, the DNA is TGTGCCAGTAGTATTCCAGGGAACACCGGGGAGCTGTTTTTT.